Given below is one T cell receptor beta chain in context. What it binds is not known. This sample is drawn from a study of T cells in localized non-small cell lung cancer. V dropped 1 base and J dropped 1 base, with 11 bases sitting between them. Per the germline V gene, CDR1 is SGHTA and CDR2 is FQGNSA. The CDR3 covers 15 residues. Assay used: immunoSEQ multiplex PCR; TCRdb lists only in-frame clones, some missing. The sample includes 35,000 to 45,000 clones, about nine tenths of them seen just once. The study, taken as a whole, reports: Adjacent uninvolved lung tissue had the highest T cell clonality, exceeding tumor. Adjacent lung exhibited a median of about 57 among the 100 most abundant tumor clones.

This sequence was found in a female donor of 60 years or more with stage I squamous cell lung carcinoma. The chain employs TRBV7-2 and TRBJ2-7, with D uncertain. The starting material was peripheral blood, obtained before any cancer treatment. CDR3 amino acids: CASSLVGGNSYEQYF. The CDR3 DNA reads TGTGCCAGCAGCTTAGTAGGCGGAAATTCCTACGAGCAGTACTTC.